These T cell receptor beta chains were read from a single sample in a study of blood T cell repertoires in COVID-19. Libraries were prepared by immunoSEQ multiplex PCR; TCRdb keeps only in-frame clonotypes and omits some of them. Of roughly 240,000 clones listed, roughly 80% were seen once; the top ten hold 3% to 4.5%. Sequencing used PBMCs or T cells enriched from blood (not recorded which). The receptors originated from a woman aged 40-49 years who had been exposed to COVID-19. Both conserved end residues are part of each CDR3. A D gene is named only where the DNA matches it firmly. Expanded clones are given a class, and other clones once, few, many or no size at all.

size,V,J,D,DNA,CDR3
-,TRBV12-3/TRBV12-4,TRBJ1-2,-,TGTGCCAGCAGCAAAGACAGGATCTATGGCTACACCTTC,CASSKDRIYGYTF
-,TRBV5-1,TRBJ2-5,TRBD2,TGCGCCACCAAACACCCTAGCGGTGAAGAGACCCAGTACTTC,CATKHPSGEETQYF
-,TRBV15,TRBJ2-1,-,TGTGCCACCAGCAGAGTGGCCACAGATGAGCAGTTCTTC,CATSRVATDEQFF
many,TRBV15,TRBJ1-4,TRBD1,TGTGCCACCAGCGGAACAGGGGGCTTGGGTGAAAAACTGTTTTTT,CATSGTGGLGEKLFF
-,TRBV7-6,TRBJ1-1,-,TGTGCCAGCAGCACTACTTTGAACACTGAAGCTTTCTTT,CASSTTLNTEAFF
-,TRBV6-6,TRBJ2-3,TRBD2,TGTGCCAGCAGCCCCCAGCGGGGGACTACACAGATACGCAGTATAAGGGTCACCCAGTTT,CASSPQRGTTQIRSIRVTQF
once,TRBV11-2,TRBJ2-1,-,TGTGCCAGCATCCGGAGGGCAGGGGGGTTCTACTACAATGAGCAGTTCTTC,CASIRRAGGFYYNEQFF
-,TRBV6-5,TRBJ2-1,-,TGTGCCAGCAGTTCCGCCGGTCGGGGGGAGCAGTTCTTC,CASSSAGRGEQFF
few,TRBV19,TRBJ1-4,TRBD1,TGTGCCAGTAGTACCCCGGGACAGGGTATGAGAAAACTGTTTTTT,CASSTPGQGMRKLFF
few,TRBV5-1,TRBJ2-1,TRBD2,TGCGCCAGCAGAACCGGGACTAGCACGTACAATGAGCAGTTCTTC,CASRTGTSTYNEQFF
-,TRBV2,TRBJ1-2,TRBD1,TGTGCCAGCAGTGAAACATGGGGACAGGGGGGCACCTTC,CASSETWGQGGTF
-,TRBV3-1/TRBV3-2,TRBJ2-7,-,TGTGCCAGCAGCCCCGCAGGACACTCCTACGAGCAGTACTTC,CASSPAGHSYEQYF
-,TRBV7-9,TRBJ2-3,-,TGTGCCAGCAGCTCAAGGGGTCCAGATACGCAGTATTTT,CASSSRGPDTQYF
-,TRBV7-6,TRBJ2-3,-,TGTGCCAGCAGCTTAGCGGCAGGGCTCCTAGATACGCAGTATTTT,CASSLAAGLLDTQYF
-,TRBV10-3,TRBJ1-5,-,TGTGCCATCAGTGAGTTCCGGGGTATGGATAGCAATCAGCCCCAGCATTTT,CAISEFRGMDSNQPQHF
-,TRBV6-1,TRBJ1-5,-,TGTGCCAGCAGTGAAAGGACAGTACAACCGACCCAGCATTTT,CASSERTVQPTQHF